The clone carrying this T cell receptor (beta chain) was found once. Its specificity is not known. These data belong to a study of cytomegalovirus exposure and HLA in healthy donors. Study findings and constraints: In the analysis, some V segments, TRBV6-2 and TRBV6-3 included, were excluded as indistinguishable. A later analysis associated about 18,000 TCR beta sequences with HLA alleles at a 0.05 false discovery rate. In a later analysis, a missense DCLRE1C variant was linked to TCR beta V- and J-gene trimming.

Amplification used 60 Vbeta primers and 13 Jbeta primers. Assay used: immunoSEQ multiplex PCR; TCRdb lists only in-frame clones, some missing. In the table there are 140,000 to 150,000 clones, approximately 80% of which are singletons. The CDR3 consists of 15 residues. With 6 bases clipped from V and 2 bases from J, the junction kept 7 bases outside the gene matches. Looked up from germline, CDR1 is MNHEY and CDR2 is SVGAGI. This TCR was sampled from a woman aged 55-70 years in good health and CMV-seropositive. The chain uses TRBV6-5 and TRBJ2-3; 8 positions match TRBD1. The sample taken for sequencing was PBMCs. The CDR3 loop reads CASSPRGRVTDTQYF. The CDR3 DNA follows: TGTGCCAGCAGCCCCAGGGGGCGCGTCACAGATACGCAGTATTTT.